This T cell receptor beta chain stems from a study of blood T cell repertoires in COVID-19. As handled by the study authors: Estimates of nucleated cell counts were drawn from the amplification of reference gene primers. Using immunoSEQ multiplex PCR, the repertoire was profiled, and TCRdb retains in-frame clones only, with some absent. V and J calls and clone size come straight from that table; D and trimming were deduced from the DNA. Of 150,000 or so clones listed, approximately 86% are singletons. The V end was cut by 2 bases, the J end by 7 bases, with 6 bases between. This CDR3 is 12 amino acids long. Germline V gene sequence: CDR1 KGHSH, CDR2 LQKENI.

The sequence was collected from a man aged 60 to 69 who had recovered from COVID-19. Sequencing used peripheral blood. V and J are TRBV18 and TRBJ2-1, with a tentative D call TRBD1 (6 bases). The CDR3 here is CASSPTGNEQFF. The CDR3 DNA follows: TGTGCCAGCTCACCAACAGGGAATGAGCAGTTCTTC.